One and the same sample provided the 26 T cell receptor beta chains below, sequenced in a study of identical twins. TCRdb re-called the 5' RACE reads with MiXCR, one entry per CDR3 protein. The table has about 450,000 distinct CDR3 sequences, approximately 17% seen once. Input material: naive T cells sorted from blood. Receptors originate from a man in his forties or fifties in good health.

This chain uses TRBV27 with TRBJ2-3; possible D gene TRBD2, 6 bases. CDR3 length equals 16 residues. Trimming shortened V by 5 bases and J by 4 bases, and 19 bases separated the two germline ends. The germline gives CDR1 MNHEY, CDR2 SMNVEV (reference sequence). The CDR3 coding sequence is TGTGCCAGCAGTATACTAGTCGGGAGATTCCCAGATACGCAGTATTTT. It encodes CASSILVGRFPDTQYF.

The CDR3 DNA reads TGTGCCAGCCTCCGGGCGACGAACACTGAAGCTTTCTTT. Translating it yields CASLRATNTEAFF. The chain couples TRBV2 to TRBJ1-1; D remains unclear. V was pared by 8 bases and J by 1 base, with 11 bases between. This CDR3 is built from 13 residues. In germline, CDR1 is SNHLY, CDR2 FYNNEI.

This clonotype occurred many times. This sequence joins TRBV12-3 or TRBV12-4 and TRBJ1-1; 9 bases match TRBD1. The ends lost 6 bases at V and 4 bases at J; junction bases unmatched: 3. The CDR3 is 13 amino acids. DNA for the CDR3: TGTGCCAGCAGCCTACAGGGGGCCACTGAAGCTTTCTTT. Translating gives CASSLQGATEAFF.

The chain employs TRBV29-1 and TRBJ2-5; D is perhaps TRBD1 or TRBD2 (5 bases each). In germline, CDR1 is SQVTM, CDR2 ANQGSEA. Trimming cost V 1 base and J 5 bases, with 8 bases left between them. This CDR3 region has 12 residues. The CDR3 bases are TGCAGCGTTGAAGTGGGGGATGAGACCCAGTACTTC. This gives the protein CSVEVGDETQYF.

The rearrangement uses TRBV10-1 and TRBJ2-1; a possible D gene is TRBD2 (7 bases). The CDR3 totals 16 residues. V dropped 0 bases and J dropped 3 bases, with 12 bases sitting between them. Per the germline V gene, CDR1 is WNHNN and CDR2 is SYGVQD (reference sequence). For the CDR3, the DNA is TGCGCCAGCAGTGAGTCACGGGGGGCTCTCTACAATGAGCAGTTCTTC. Protein: CASSESRGALYNEQFF.

The rearrangement joins TRBV15 to TRBJ2-1; D gene unclear. CDR3 size: 15 residues. V dropped 0 bases and J dropped 0 bases, with 6 bases sitting between them. Germline CDR1 reads LNHNV; CDR2 reads YYDKDF (reference sequence). In nucleotides, the CDR3 is TGTGCCACCAGCAGAGATTCTGCCTCCTACAATGAGCAGTTCTTC. Its protein is CATSRDSASYNEQFF.

There are a few counts of this clonotype. The chain has TRBV19 and TRBJ2-5; D possibly uses TRBD1 or TRBD2 (6 bases each). V was clipped by 5 bases and J by 5 bases, with 15 bases between them. Germline V CDR1 and CDR2: LNHDA, SQIVND (reference sequence). The CDR3 totals 14 residues. The CDR3 bases are TGTGCCAGTAGTCCTCAAGGGGGGCGCGAGACCCAGTACTTC. This sequence encodes CASSPQGGRETQYF.

This clonotype has a handful of counts. The V and J genes are TRBV6-5 and TRBJ2-1; possible D gene TRBD2, 5 bases. The CDR3 consists of 12 residues. The germline V gene has CDR1 MNHEY and CDR2 SVGAGI. Trimming shortened V by 8 bases and J by 1 base, and 6 bases separated the two germline ends. The CDR3: CASGRSYNEQFF. The CDR3 coding sequence is TGTGCCAGCGGGAGATCCTACAATGAGCAGTTCTTC.

The V gene is TRBV30, the J gene TRBJ2-7; no clear D. Germline CDR1 is GTSNPN and CDR2 is SVGIG (reference sequence). V was cut by 1 base and J by 4 bases, with 5 bases left in between. This CDR3 has 11 residues. CDR3 sequence: CAWSARYEQYF. The DNA for the CDR3 is TGTGCCTGGAGTGCCAGGTACGAGCAGTACTTC.

The chain joins TRBV6-5 to TRBJ2-7, with 11 bases fitting TRBD1. V dropped 0 bases and J dropped 7; count of bases not matched to a gene: 5. In germline, CDR1 is MNHEY, CDR2 SVGAGI. The CDR3 length is 15 residues. The CDR3 is CASSYSRTGGKEQYF. CDR3 nucleotide sequence: TGTGCCAGCAGTTACTCTCGGACAGGGGGCAAAGAGCAGTACTTC.

The chain couples TRBV20-1 to TRBJ2-5, with TRBD2 as a possible D gene (6 bases). The CDR3 loop spans 13 amino acids. The ends were cut back, 3 bases at V and 1 base at J, with 9 bases in the middle. Germline assignment: CDR1 DFQATT and CDR2 SNEGSKA (reference sequence). The CDR3 loop is CSASTGSQETQYF. For the CDR3, the DNA is TGCAGTGCTAGCACCGGGAGCCAAGAGACCCAGTACTTC.

This clonotype was detected only once. The chain has TRBV20-1 and TRBJ2-2; no clear D gene. The germline V gene encodes CDR1 DFQATT and CDR2 SNEGSKA (reference sequence). Trimming took off 3 bases at V and 1 base at J, with 9 bases between the two ends. The CDR3 is 14 amino acids. As DNA, the CDR3 is TGCAGTGCTAGGGTGACCGAGAACACCGGGGAGCTGTTTTTT. Residues: CSARVTENTGELFF.

This clonotype was observed many times. The chain combines TRBV5-6 with TRBJ2-7; the D is unclear. CDR3 size: 13 residues. Germline V gene data show CDR1 as SGHDT and CDR2 as YYEEEE. V lost 4 bases, J lost 5 bases, and 13 bases lay in between. CDR3 sequence reads: CASSPRVGNEQYF. The CDR3 bases are TGTGCCAGCAGCCCCCGGGTCGGAAACGAGCAGTACTTC.

This clonotype has ten or more counts. V usage is TRBV20-1 and J usage is TRBJ2-3; a possible D gene is TRBD2 (5 bases). Trimming pared 4 bases from V and 0 bases from J, leaving 11 bases between. Germline V gives CDR1 DFQATT, CDR2 SNEGSKA (reference sequence). This CDR3 contains 14 residues. The CDR3 protein is CSAKSGPSTDTQYF. CDR3 in DNA: TGCAGTGCTAAGAGCGGACCCAGCACAGATACGCAGTATTTT.

This clonotype has at least ten counts. This sequence joins TRBV6-2 or TRBV6-3 and TRBJ1-2; D possibly corresponds to TRBD1 (5 bases). Trimming took 7 bases from V and 4 from J, leaving 25 bases between them. CDR1 and CDR2 from the germline V gene are MNHEY and SVGEGT. The CDR3 consists of 17 residues. The CDR3 DNA reads TGTGCCAGCAAGAGCACCTCCGTAGGGGCTCGGAGCTATGGCTACACCTTC. It yields the protein CASKSTSVGARSYGYTF.

As concerns this clonotype: This may be a read error, as it is one base from a much larger clone. The chain recombines TRBV27 with TRBJ1-5; a possible D gene is TRBD1 (6 bases). This CDR3 is 14 amino acids long. Per the germline V gene, CDR1 is MNHEY and CDR2 is SMNVEV (reference sequence). The CDR3 sequence is CASRLYQGYQPQHF. As DNA, the CDR3 is TGTGCCAGCAGGTTATATCAGGGGTATCAGCCCCAGCATTTT.

In this sample, this clonotype turned up many times. The chain uses TRBV6-2 or TRBV6-3 and TRBJ2-7; possible D gene TRBD2, 7 bases. This CDR3 contains 16 residues. The V and J ends lost 8 bases and 5 bases respectively, with 25 bases between them. Germline lookup yields CDR1 MNHEY and CDR2 SVGEGT. Here the CDR3 reads CASEPATGGDVNEQYF. The CDR3 nucleotides read TGTGCCAGCGAACCTGCTACGGGGGGCGATGTAAACGAGCAGTACTTC.

The CDR3 DNA reads as TGTGCCAGCAGTCAACAGGGCTCCTATAATTCACCCCTCCACTTT. Its protein is CASSQQGSYNSPLHF. V and J are TRBV6-1 and TRBJ1-6; perhaps TRBD1 as D (6 bases). V lost 5 bases and J lost 0, with 8 bases in between. CDR1 is MNHNS, CDR2 SASEGT, per germline. This CDR3 is 15 amino acids long.

The CDR3 spells CASSLSNGAAYEQYF. In DNA, the CDR3 is TGTGCCAGCAGTTTATCGAACGGGGCGGCCTACGAGCAGTACTTC. The chain recombines TRBV27 with TRBJ2-7; D could derive from TRBD1 or TRBD2 (5 bases each). The CDR3 totals 15 residues. The V end was cut by 0 bases, the J end by 2 bases, with 11 bases between. CDR1 and CDR2 from the germline V gene are MNHEY and SMNVEV (reference sequence).

This clonotype was seen a handful of times. The chain recombines TRBV20-1 with TRBJ1-6; 9 bases align to TRBD1. CDR3 length: 14 residues. The J segment lost 11 bases and the V segment lost 6 bases, leaving 11 bases of the junction unmatched. Per the germline V gene, CDR1 is DFQATT and CDR2 is SNEGSKA (reference sequence). This CDR3 reads CSAPETGGRTPLHF. DNA of the CDR3: TGCAGTGCCCCTGAGACAGGGGGACGGACACCCCTCCACTTT.

The chain combines TRBV7-8 with TRBJ1-2; the D is unclear. Trimming pared 5 bases from V and 0 bases from J, leaving 10 bases between. The CDR3 has 14 amino acids. Germline-derived CDR1 and CDR2 are SGHVS and FQNEAQ. The CDR3 sequence: CASSPTVANYGYTF. CDR3 nucleotides: TGTGCCAGCAGCCCCACAGTGGCTAACTATGGCTACACCTTC.

This clonotype has more than one count but fewer than ten. DNA of the CDR3: TGCAGCGTACAGGACGGGCGTAATTCACCCCTCCACTTT. Translated, it gives CSVQDGRNSPLHF. The chain joins TRBV29-1 to TRBJ1-6; a possible D gene is TRBD1 (5 bases). From germline, CDR1 is SQVTM and CDR2 ANQGSEA. Trimming left V 6 bases short and J 6 bases short, with 12 bases between. CDR3 length: 13 residues.

This clonotype has a handful of counts. The chain combines TRBV6-5 with TRBJ2-7; 9 bases map to TRBD1. The trim removed 0 bases at V and 2 bases at J, leaving 2 bases unmatched. CDR1 and CDR2 from the germline V gene are MNHEY and SVGAGI. This CDR3 comprises 15 residues. The CDR3 coding sequence is TGTGCCAGCAGTTACTCGGGACAGGGACCCTACGAGCAGTACTTC. Protein sequence: CASSYSGQGPYEQYF.

The V and J genes are TRBV10-3 and TRBJ2-5; TRBD2 matches at 8 bases. Germline V CDR1 and CDR2: ENHRY, SYGVKD. V was pared by 2 bases and J by 2 bases, with 16 bases of the junction left unmatched. The CDR3 loop spans 19 amino acids. The CDR3 region has the DNA TGTGCCATCAGTGAGGCTTTGGGGATACGGGGGGGTGGACAAGAGACCCAGTACTTC. It is translated as CAISEALGIRGGGQETQYF.

V usage is TRBV18 and J usage is TRBJ2-1; 10 nucleotides line up with TRBD1. Germline-derived CDR1 and CDR2 are KGHSH and LQKENI. The CDR3 has 18 residues. Trimming removed 4 bases from V and 7 bases from J; junction bases left unmatched: 16. The CDR3 here is CASSLETGGTILTNEQFF. The CDR3 DNA follows: TGTGCCAGCTCACTCGAGACAGGGGGCACAATACTAACAAATGAGCAGTTCTTC. The full variable domain, its missing parts supplied by reference TRBV18 and TRBJ2-1, is NAGVMQNPRHLVRRRGQEARLRCSPMKGHSHVYWYRQLPEEGLKFMVYLQKENIIDESGMPKERFSAEFPKEGPSILRIQQVVRGDSAAYFCASSLETGGTILTNEQFFGPGTRLTVL.

In its sample, this clonotype was seen a few times. The CDR3 is CASSPPPLTDTQYF. DNA of the CDR3: TGTGCCAGCAGTCCTCCCCCACTAACAGATACGCAGTATTTT. V gene TRBV28 combines with J gene TRBJ2-3; D gene uncertain. The V gene lost 5 bases and the J gene lost 3 bases, with 12 bases spanning the gap. Germline CDR1 is MDHEN and CDR2 is SYDVKM. CDR3 length equals 14 residues.